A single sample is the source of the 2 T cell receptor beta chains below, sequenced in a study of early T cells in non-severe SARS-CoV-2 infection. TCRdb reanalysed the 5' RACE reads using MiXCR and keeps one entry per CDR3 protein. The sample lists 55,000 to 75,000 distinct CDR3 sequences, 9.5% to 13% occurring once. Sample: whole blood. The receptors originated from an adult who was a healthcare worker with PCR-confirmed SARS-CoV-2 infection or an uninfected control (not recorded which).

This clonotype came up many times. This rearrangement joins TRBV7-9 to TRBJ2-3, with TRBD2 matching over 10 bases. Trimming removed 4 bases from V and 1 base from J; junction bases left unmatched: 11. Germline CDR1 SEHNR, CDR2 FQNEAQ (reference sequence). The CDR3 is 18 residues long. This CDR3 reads CASSSREVAGGRTDTQYF. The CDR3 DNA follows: TGTGCCAGCAGCTCCAGGGAGGTAGCGGGAGGCCGCACAGATACGCAGTATTTT.

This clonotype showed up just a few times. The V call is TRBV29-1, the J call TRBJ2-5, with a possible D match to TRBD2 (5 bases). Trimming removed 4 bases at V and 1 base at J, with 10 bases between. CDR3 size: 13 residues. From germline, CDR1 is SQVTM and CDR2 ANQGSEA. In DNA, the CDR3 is TGCAGCGTTGGGACTGTCCTCCAAGAGACCCAGTACTTC. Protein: CSVGTVLQETQYF.